The rows below give T cell receptor beta chains drawn from one sample of a study of shared clonotypes between healthy human individuals. Clones were read by immunoSEQ multiplex PCR, and TCRdb kept only the in-frame ones, dropping some. This sample has some 2,000,000 clones, with around 95% found just once. Sequencing input: naive CD4+ T cells sorted from blood. The receptors come from a man between 18 and 29 years old in good health. The CDR3 runs from the conserved cysteine through the conserved F or W. The D gene is left open where the match is weak. Clone size is shown for a subset of rows, as once, few, many or a class of expanded clone.

j_gene,abundance,d_gene,v_gene,CDR3nt,CDR3aa
TRBJ2-7,-,-,TRBV29-1,TGCAGCGGGAGGACTCGGTCCTACGAGCAGTACTTC,CSGRTRSYEQYF
TRBJ2-2,once,TRBD2,TRBV7-2,TGTGCCAGCAGCTTCGGACTAGCGGGAGGGTACACCGGGGAGCTGTTTTTT,CASSFGLAGGYTGELFF
TRBJ2-7,-,-,TRBV9,TGTGCCAGCAGCGCCGGGACGGATAGTACCTACGAGCAGTACTTC,CASSAGTDSTYEQYF
TRBJ1-2,once,TRBD1,TRBV4-2,TGTGCCAGCAGCCACGCGACAGGGACCTATGGCTACACCTTC,CASSHATGTYGYTF
TRBJ2-7,-,-,TRBV6-5,TGTGCCAGCAGTTACTCATCGCCCGCTTTGAGGTACGAGCAGTACTTC,CASSYSSPALRYEQYF
TRBJ1-1,-,-,TRBV15,TGTGCCACCAGCAGAGAACGATCCTTTAACACTGAAGCTTTCTTT,CATSRERSFNTEAFF
TRBJ1-2,-,-,TRBV27,TGTGCCAGCAGTTTATTCCGGCCGGGGGCCTCCGATAGAGCTAACTATGGCTACACCTTC,CASSLFRPGASDRANYGYTF
TRBJ1-1,-,TRBD1,TRBV10-3,TGTGCCATCAGTGATCCGGGACAGGGCTCCACTGAAGCTTTCTTT,CAISDPGQGSTEAFF
TRBJ1-1,-,TRBD1,TRBV7-9,TGTGCCAGCAGCTTGACAGGGGTGGGCACTGAAGCTTTCTTT,CASSLTGVGTEAFF
TRBJ2-5,-,TRBD2,TRBV30,TGTGCCTGGAGTGTGGGGGTCTCAACGGGACTAGCGGAGACCCAGTACTTC,CAWSVGVSTGLAETQYF
TRBJ2-2,-,TRBD1,TRBV10-3,TGTGCCATCAGGAGTCCCGGGACAGGAAACAGGAACACCGGGGAGCTGTTTTTT,CAIRSPGTGNRNTGELFF
TRBJ1-1,-,-,TRBV25-1,TGTGCCAGCAGTGTTTTTACAGGTCCGAACACTGAAGCTTTCTTT,CASSVFTGPNTEAFF
TRBJ1-5,-,-,TRBV6-1,TGTGCCAGCAGTGAAGAGACGAATCAGCCCCAGCATTTT,CASSEETNQPQHF
TRBJ2-7,-,TRBD1,TRBV27,TGTGCCAGCAGTTCCCAACAGGGGCTCCACGAGCAGTACTTC,CASSSQQGLHEQYF
TRBJ1-1,-,-,TRBV9,TGTGCCAGCAGCGTAGAGCCGGCGAGCCGGGCTGAAGCTTTCTTT,CASSVEPASRAEAFF
TRBJ2-3,-,TRBD1,TRBV9,TGTGCCAGCAACCAGAATCCGGGACAGGGGGCAGATACGCAGTATTTT,CASNQNPGQGADTQYF
TRBJ2-5,-,TRBD2,TRBV5-1,TGCGCCAGCAGCCGACAACTAGCGGGGGCGGGGCGAGAGACCCAGTACTTC,CASSRQLAGAGRETQYF
TRBJ1-1,-,-,TRBV6-1,TGTGCCAGCAGTGAAGGACAGGCCTTTCTAATTTCGACTTTCTTT,CASSEGQAFLISTFF
TRBJ2-2,-,TRBD1,TRBV11-2,TGTGCCAGCAGCCCGACAGGGCCCGGGGAGCTGTTTTTT,CASSPTGPGELFF
TRBJ1-5,-,-,TRBV30,TGTGCCTGGAGTGTACGAGGTCTCAATCAGCCCCAGCATTTT,CAWSVRGLNQPQHF
TRBJ2-2,-,TRBD1,TRBV7-9,TGTGCCAGCAGCTCCCGGGACAGGGGTGGTGCCGGGGAGCTGTTTTTT,CASSSRDRGGAGELFF
TRBJ2-1,-,-,TRBV30,TGTGCCTGGAGCACAGGGTCCTACAATGAGCAGTTCTTC,CAWSTGSYNEQFF
TRBJ1-4,-,TRBD1,TRBV7-2,TGTGCCAGCAGCTTAGGCAGGGGGGACAGAAAAAATGAAAAACTGTTTTTT,CASSLGRGDRKNEKLFF
TRBJ1-3,-,TRBD1,TRBV7-9,TGTGCCAGCAGCTTGGGACAGGGGTCTCCCTCTGGAAACACCATATATTTT,CASSLGQGSPSGNTIYF
TRBJ1-1,once,-,TRBV11-2,TGTGCCAGCAGCTTCCAGTTGAACACTGAAGCTTTCTTT,CASSFQLNTEAFF
TRBJ1-6,-,-,TRBV4-3,TGCGCCAGCAGCCAAGATTCCAATTCACCCCTCCACTTT,CASSQDSNSPLHF
TRBJ2-5,once,TRBD1,TRBV7-9,TGTGCCAGCAGCCGTACAGGGGCCCGGACCTACCAAGAGACCCAGTACTTC,CASSRTGARTYQETQYF
TRBJ2-1,-,-,TRBV6-1,TGTGCCAGCAGTGCGACCGGGACTGGGATCAATGAGCAGTTCTTC,CASSATGTGINEQFF
TRBJ2-5,-,TRBD1,TRBV5-1,TGCGCCAGCATTGACAGGGGCAGAGAAGAGACCCAGTACTTC,CASIDRGREETQYF
TRBJ2-6,-,TRBD1,TRBV7-2,TGTGCCAGCAGCTTAAGGGGGACAGCTGGGGCCAACGTCCTGACTTTC,CASSLRGTAGANVLTF
TRBJ2-5,once,-,TRBV30,TGTGCCTGGACTTCCCTCTCCTGGGGGGAGACCCAGTACTTC,CAWTSLSWGETQYF
TRBJ1-6,-,-,TRBV28,TGTGCCAGCAGTTTATTCGTTGTTTCGACAGCTGGAGATAATTCACCCCTCCACTTT,CASSLFVVSTAGDNSPLHF
TRBJ1-1,-,-,TRBV6-1,TGTGCCAGCAGAAGGCAGGCGGGTACTGAAGCTTTCTTT,CASRRQAGTEAFF
TRBJ1-4,-,TRBD1,TRBV6-5,TGTGCCAGCAGATTGGACAGGGGGGGCGAAAAACTGTTTTTT,CASRLDRGGEKLFF
TRBJ1-2,few,TRBD1,TRBV19,TGTGCCAGTAGTACCGGGACAGGCTATGGCTACACCTTC,CASSTGTGYGYTF
TRBJ2-7,-,-,TRBV5-4,TGTGCCAGCACCCAGTCCCGGGACCAAGCCTACGAGCAGTACTTC,CASTQSRDQAYEQYF
TRBJ2-2,few,TRBD1,TRBV6-1,TGTGCCAGCATTGACACCGGGACAGGTTTCACGGGGGAGCTGTTTTTT,CASIDTGTGFTGELFF
TRBJ1-3,-,TRBD1,TRBV28,TGTGCCAGCAGTTTACCGACAGGGATCAGCTCTGGAAACACCATATATTTT,CASSLPTGISSGNTIYF